This T cell receptor (beta chain) derives from a study of human T cells and chemical hapten exposure (dated by TCRdb to the early 2020s). With regard to the full study: For sensitization, 2% DPC in acetone was applied to a 2 cm by 2 cm area of upper inner arm skin. Throughout the approximately 25-week study period, patients were also given weekly therapeutic DPC doses on the scalp. Patch testing was performed on the upper back with Finn chambers containing 0.01% DPC, and the patch tests were scored after 6 days according to International Contact Dermatitis Research Group standards. Most of the patients in the cohort were female, and the cohort covered alopecia areata with under or over 50% scalp involvement, alopecia totalis and alopecia universalis. Libraries were pooled for sequencing, and per-sample TCR yields varied mainly because of small differences in library volumes within the pool. In alopecia patients, the study followed how the peripheral blood TCR repertoire changed in vivo over primary and secondary sensitization to diphenylcyclopropenone (DPC), a hapten. Blood samples were taken from patients before sensitization (week 0) and at 2, 6 and about 24 weeks after DPC sensitization. Roughly 30 alopecia patients gave blood for TCR sequencing at one to four time points (pre-sensitization, 2, 6 and 24 weeks).

Per the publication, the time point label means: patch test 2, 6 weeks after DPC sensitization. The sample's treatment or condition, from its label and the paper: therapeutic diphenylcyclopropenone sensitization with weekly scalp DPC. At every patch-test visit, the blood draw took place before the patch test was put on. To be eligible, patients had to be aged 18 to 70, diagnosed with alopecia and judged suitable for DPC therapy, while pregnant patients were excluded. Total RNA was extracted from unfractionated whole blood that had been collected in Tempus Blood RNA tubes. The junction carries 11 bases between V and J, which are trimmed by 5 bases and 0 bases respectively. The CDR3 starts with the cysteine, ends with the phenylalanine, and has 14 residues. Only the CDR3 part of the read is kept: 42 bases, read in frame from the first base. In the germline V gene, CDR1 corresponds to SGHTA and CDR2 to FQGNSA.

On this clonotype itself: The antigen this receptor binds is unknown. Nothing much larger sits one base from this clone, and base qualities are not available.

The library was generated by RACE. Sequencing took place on a NextSeq 500. Library preparation attached unique molecular identifiers to individual cDNA molecules for quantitative, reproducible TCR counting. From each blood RNA sample, both TCR alpha and TCR beta chains were sequenced. The paper's data handling went like this. A median of roughly 98,000 TCRs per sample was observed, with a range of roughly 20,000 to 700,000. V, J and CDR3 annotation of the TCR reads was carried out using the Decombinator software suite. Every sample was subsampled to the same number of TCRs (28,000) for the PS versus PT1 abundance plots. Expanded TCRs were defined as absent before sensitization and observed at least eight times at the 2-week time point. The public reads were run again by TCRdb, first through fastp at Q25 and then through MiXCR, and only productive beta chains were kept. Each entry is one CDR3 protein sequence, shown with its most common DNA and genes. The V and J calls reflect TCRdb's pipeline rather than the authors' work. Present in this sample are 89,000 or so distinct CDR3 sequences, less than 8.5% of which were seen just once. The top ten constitute 1% to 1.5% of the sample.

Broader findings and caveats from the paper: Repeated subsampling changed both the strength of the expansion versus patch-test correlation and the threshold at which that correlation became significant. No change with DPC sensitization was found in the number of TCRs above 1 in 1000 frequency, and no evidence of global repertoire structure alterations was found. Significantly more large CDR3 similarity clusters were formed by expanded TCRs than by pre-sensitization or healthy control sets, consistent with antigen-driven responses. Alopecia, a presumed autoimmune disease, was present in all patients, so the immune response of the patients might differ from that of healthy individuals. The number of PT1 expanded TCRs positively correlated with patch test score, significant at thresholds 8, 16 and 32 but not 4.

The chain is assembled from TRBV7-2 and TRBJ2-7, with the D gene call left open. The receptor's source is a woman in her 30s with alopecia areata. Some clones in this sample may be carry-over from other donors' samples. Material: whole blood, obtained in connection with sensitization to the hapten diphenylcyclopropenone (DPC). The CDR3 protein sequence reads: CASSPSGSSYEQYF. The bases are TGTGCCAGCAGCCCCAGTGGATCCTCCTACGAGCAGTACTTC.